The TCR beta chain under discussion was sequenced for a study of blood T cell repertoires in COVID-19 (dated by TCRdb to 2018 to 2020). Broadly, across the study: The collaborator samples originated in the United States, Italy and Spain and spanned the acute and convalescent phases of COVID-19. The material from the prospective study consisted of cDNA or gDNA derived from T cells, B-cell-depleted T cells, or PBMCs. Subjects who had been exposed to COVID-19, were actively infected with it, or had recovered from it provided the deeply sampled blood TCRbeta repertoires that made up the dataset. The repertoires were released in a freely available public database meant as a resource for research on the immune response to SARS-CoV-2. The samples were drawn from two sources: the first 160 participants of the ongoing ImmuneRACE study, and 1,000 to 1,500 subjects contributed by 6 global collaborators. A de-identified subject ID, COVID-19 status, age in years and sex were almost always included in the sample metadata. HLA class I and class II types, where available, came from metadata supplied by the sample provider rather than from assay-based typing.

TCRbeta CDR3 regions were amplified from genomic DNA using the immunoSEQ Assay, a bias-controlled multiplex PCR. In the paper's pipeline: The number of nucleated cells in each sample was estimated by amplification of reference gene primers within the assay. To quantify the absolute abundance of each unique TCRbeta CDR3 rearrangement, sequence reads were collapsed and filtered. For each sample, productive Simpson clonality was calculated as the square root of Simpson's diversity index over productive rearrangements. Held by TCRdb, this immuneACCESS table contains in-frame sequences only and omits some clones. Under half of the omission traces to an unresolved V gene where checked; the cause of the rest is unknown. From that table come the V and J calls and clone size; the DNA was used to work out D and trimming. This sample comprises roughly 250,000 clones, more than 80% of them detected only once. Clones ranked in the top ten supply 3.5% to 4.5% of the sample.

Ends trimmed: V by 5 bases, J by 7 bases; bases unmatched to a gene: 13. CDR1 and CDR2, per the germline V gene, are SGHVS and FNYEAQ. The CDR3 has 15 amino acids, counting the end cysteine and phenylalanine. Kept here is only the CDR3 DNA, which spans 45 bases and is read in frame from base 1. Whole blood was collected in K2EDTA tubes by collaborating institutions according to the institutions' own protocols. For TCRbeta analysis, collaborator samples were shipped as frozen whole blood, as isolated PBMCs, or as DNA extracted from either sample type. Summary of the overall study and its limitations: The amount of clinical and demographic metadata varied by source and participant and was provided uncurated.

In regard to this clone: The antigen this receptor binds is unknown. No per-base quality is available; no much larger clone lies one base away.

What was sequenced was peripheral blood. The chain joins TRBV7-6 to TRBJ2-5; 7 bases in between match TRBD1. The source is a woman aged 35 to 49 with acute or convalescent COVID-19. The nucleotides read TGTGCCAGCAGCCTATCCGGGACAGCTGCTTGGACCCAGTACTTC. This translates into CASSLSGTAAWTQYF.